This T cell receptor beta chain stems from a study of regulatory dendritic cells for organ transplantation. Profiled with immunoSEQ multiplex PCR; TCRdb holds only in-frame clones, not every one. This table holds around 29,000 clones, less than 85% found once. There are 15 residues in the CDR3. V dropped 8 bases and J dropped 7 bases, with 20 bases sitting between them. Germline CDR1 LNHNV, CDR2 YYDKDF (reference sequence). This clone occurred a few times. This chain uses TRBV15 with TRBJ2-2, with a possible D match to TRBD1 (6 bases). The sequenced material came from naive CD8+ T cells from blood. Subset: CD45RA+ naive T cells. This receptor was obtained from a human donor in good health. The CDR3 spells CATLGTTSSIGELFF. Here the CDR3 DNA reads TGTGCCACCCTTGGGACAACTTCAAGCATCGGGGAGCTGTTTTTT.